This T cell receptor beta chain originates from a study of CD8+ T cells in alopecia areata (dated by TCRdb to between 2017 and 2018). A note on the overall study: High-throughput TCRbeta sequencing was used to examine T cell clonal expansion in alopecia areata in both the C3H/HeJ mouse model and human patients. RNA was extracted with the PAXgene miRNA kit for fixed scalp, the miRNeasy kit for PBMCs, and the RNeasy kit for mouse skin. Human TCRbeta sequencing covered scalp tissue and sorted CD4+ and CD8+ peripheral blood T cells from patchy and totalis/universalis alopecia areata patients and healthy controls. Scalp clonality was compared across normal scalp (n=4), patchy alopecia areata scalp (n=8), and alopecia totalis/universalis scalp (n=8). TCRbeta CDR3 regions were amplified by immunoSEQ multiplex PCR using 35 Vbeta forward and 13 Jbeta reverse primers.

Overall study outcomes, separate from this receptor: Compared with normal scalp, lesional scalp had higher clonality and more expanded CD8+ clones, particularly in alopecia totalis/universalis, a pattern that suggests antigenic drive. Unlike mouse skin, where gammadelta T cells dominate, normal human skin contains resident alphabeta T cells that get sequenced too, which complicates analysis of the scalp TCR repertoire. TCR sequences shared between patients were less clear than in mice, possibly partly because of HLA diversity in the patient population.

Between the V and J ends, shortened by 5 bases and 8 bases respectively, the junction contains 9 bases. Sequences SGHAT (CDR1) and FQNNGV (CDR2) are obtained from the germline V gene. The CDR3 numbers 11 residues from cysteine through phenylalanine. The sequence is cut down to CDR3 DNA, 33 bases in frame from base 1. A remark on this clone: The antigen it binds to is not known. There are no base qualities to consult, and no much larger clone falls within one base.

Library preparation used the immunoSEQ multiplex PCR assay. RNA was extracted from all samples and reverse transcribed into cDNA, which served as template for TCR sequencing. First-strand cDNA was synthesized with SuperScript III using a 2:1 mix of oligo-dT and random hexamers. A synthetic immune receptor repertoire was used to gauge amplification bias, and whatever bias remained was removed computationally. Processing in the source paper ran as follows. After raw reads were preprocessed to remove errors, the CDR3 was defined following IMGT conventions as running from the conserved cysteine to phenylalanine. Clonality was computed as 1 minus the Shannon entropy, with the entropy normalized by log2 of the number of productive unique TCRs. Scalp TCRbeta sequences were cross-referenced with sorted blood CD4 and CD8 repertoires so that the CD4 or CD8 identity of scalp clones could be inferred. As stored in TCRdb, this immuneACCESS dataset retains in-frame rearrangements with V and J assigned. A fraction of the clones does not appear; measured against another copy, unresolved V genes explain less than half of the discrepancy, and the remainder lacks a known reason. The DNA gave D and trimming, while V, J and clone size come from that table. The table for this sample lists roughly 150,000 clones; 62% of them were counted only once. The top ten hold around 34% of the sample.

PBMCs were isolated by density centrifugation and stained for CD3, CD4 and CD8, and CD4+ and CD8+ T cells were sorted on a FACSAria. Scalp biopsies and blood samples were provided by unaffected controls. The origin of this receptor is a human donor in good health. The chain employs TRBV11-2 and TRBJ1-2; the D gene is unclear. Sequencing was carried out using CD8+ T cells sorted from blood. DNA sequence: TGTGCCAGCAGCGGTGGTCTAGGCTACACCTTC. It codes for CASSGGLGYTF.